Following are 4 T cell receptor beta chains from one sample sequenced in a study of post-analysis software for immune sequencing data. Study outcomes and limitations: TRBV5-6, TRBV5-1 and TRBV20-1 were among roughly five TRBV segments more frequent in patients than controls.

No antigen has been assigned to these receptors. Presence of unique molecular identifiers characterized the TCR beta cDNA libraries. TCRdb fed the PCR reads into MiXCR, producing one record per CDR3 protein. The repertoire holds roughly 540,000 distinct CDR3 sequences, with around 36% as singletons. The sequenced sample was blood. All receptors come from a girl aged 2-17 years with multiple sclerosis.

J is TRBJ2-1 and V is TRBV7-2, with 7 bases matching TRBD2. After removal of 5 bases from V and 10 bases from J, the junction contained 8 bases not matched to a gene. Per the germline V gene, CDR1 is SGHTA and CDR2 is FQGNSA. CDR3 length equals 13 residues. The CDR3 region has the DNA TGTGCCAGCAGCACACGATTAGCGGGCGAGCAGTTCTTC. Its protein product is CASSTRLAGEQFF.

DNA for the CDR3: TGCGCCAGCAGCCCGACGGGACAGAGCACAGATACGCAGTATTTT. As protein: CASSPTGQSTDTQYF. The rearrangement uses TRBV5-1 and TRBJ2-3, with 7 bases identical to TRBD1. Germline V lookup: CDR1 SGHRS, CDR2 YFSETQ. This CDR3 comprises 15 residues. With V trimmed by 4 bases and J by 0 bases, 5 bases remained unmatched. Full variable domain (rest looked up from reference TRBV5-1 and TRBJ2-3): KAGVTQTPRYLIKTRGQQVTLSCSPISGHRSVSWYQQTPGQGLQFLFEYFSETQRNKGNFPGRFSGRQFSNSRSEMNVSTLELGDSALYLCASSPTGQSTDTQYFGPGTRLTVL.

This clonotype was observed at least ten times. The chain joins TRBV7-2 to TRBJ1-2; D is uncertain. In germline, CDR1 is SGHTA, CDR2 FQGNSA. The V and J ends lost 0 bases and 4 bases respectively, with 12 bases between them. The CDR3 totals 15 residues. The CDR3 sequence is CASSLAPGETYGYTF. CDR3 DNA: TGTGCCAGCAGCTTAGCACCGGGAGAGACCTATGGCTACACCTTC. Together with reference TRBV7-2 and TRBJ1-2, the CDR3 gives the full variable domain: GAGVSQSPSNKVTEKGKDVELRCDPISGHTALYWYRQSLGQGLEFLIYFQGNSAPDKSGLPSDRFSAERTGGSVSTLTIQRTQQEDSAVYLCASSLAPGETYGYTFGSGTRLTVV.

The genes are TRBV24-1 and TRBJ1-2; D is possibly TRBD1 (5 bases). CDR1 KGHDR and CDR2 SFDVKD come from the germline V gene. V was cut by 3 bases and J by 6 bases, with 19 bases left in between. CDR3 size: 16 residues. The CDR3 nucleotides are TGTGCCACCAGTGATCCTAGGGATCGGGGCGGCGATGGCTACACCTTC. This sequence encodes CATSDPRDRGGDGYTF.